These T cell receptor beta chains were read from a single sample in a study of blood T cell repertoires in COVID-19. Profiled with immunoSEQ multiplex PCR; TCRdb holds only in-frame clones, not every one. The sample has around 72,000 clones; roughly 84% are singletons. The sequenced sample was peripheral blood. These receptors originate from a woman aged 55 to 70 with acute or convalescent COVID-19. Each CDR3 is given without its conserved first and last residue. A D gene is named only where the DNA matches it firmly. Only some rows state a clone size, as once, few, many or a class for expanded clones.

V gene | clone size | D gene | CDR3 protein
TRBV7-2 | - | - | ASSSFSGSSYNSPLH
TRBV5-1 | once | - | ASTPSATVLTLGETQY
TRBV29-1 | - | TRBD1 | SVRDRGRNTEAF
TRBV13 | - | TRBD2 | ASSLASGTYEQY
TRBV9 | - | TRBD1 | ASSTRTGPTEAF
TRBV14 | - | - | ASSQDDRTEAF
TRBV5-4 | - | - | ASLMGQGPPGNTIY
TRBV2 | once | - | ASSEAGQLQPQH
TRBV6-5 | few | TRBD1 | ATRGLSQPQH
TRBV11-2 | few | TRBD1 | ASSLEWRQGWDGDYEQY
TRBV5-1 | - | TRBD1 | ASSNGGKDRLEAF
TRBV6-5 | - | - | ASRPGLSSGNTIY
TRBV3-1/TRBV3-2 | once | - | ASSQEMGGANYNEQF
TRBV12-3/TRBV12-4 | - | - | ASSQGNGYT
TRBV29-1 | once | - | SCTSNYGYT
TRBV3-1/TRBV3-2 | - | TRBD1 | ASSSSGTGMVKSNTEAF
TRBV21-1 | - | - | ASSAQLPGQGPNTGELF
TRBV18 | - | - | ASSLNRNTGELF
TRBV30 | medium-sized | - | AWRNNRDGNSPLH
TRBV7-9 | - | - | ASSLPAAGPYEQY
TRBV18 | - | - | ASSPEVQANYGYT
TRBV7-8 | - | TRBD2 | ASSLAGTSGGPGLF
TRBV2 | - | - | ASSFVNEQF
TRBV2 | - | TRBD1 | ASNSRDRGVYEQY
TRBV12-3/TRBV12-4 | - | - | ASSSDRGYGYT
TRBV3-1/TRBV3-2 | - | TRBD2 | ASSRPKGTTVGELF
TRBV7-6 | - | - | ASSRAILNTEAF
TRBV5-1 | - | TRBD2 | ASSSMGLAGADTQY
TRBV27 | once | TRBD2 | ASSGGTWGGNTGELF
TRBV18 | - | TRBD1 | ASSPMAVGQGSTGELF
TRBV5-1 | - | TRBD2 | ASSLTSGGPSSGELF
TRBV2 | - | TRBD1 | ASSGQGATTEAF
TRBV19 | - | - | ASKKGTSGANVLT
TRBV7-3 | - | - | ASSLIGSGSSYNEQF
TRBV3-1/TRBV3-2 | - | - | ASSPGGGAAF
TRBV27 | - | - | ASSGTRWSTEAF
TRBV6-6 | - | - | ASSRTGTFRNSLGYT
TRBV10-3 | once | - | AISPQGSEQY
TRBV2 | - | - | ASRKEGTGGYT
TRBV9 | - | TRBD1 | ASSASGRTGDKAF
TRBV30 | once | TRBD2 | ASLGGGGAEGDTQY
TRBV5-6 | - | TRBD1 | ASSLSDRVHQPQH
TRBV6-5 | - | TRBD1 | ASRIIGTGYGYT
TRBV2 | - | - | ASSERGNTIY
TRBV5-1 | - | - | ASSLRQAQTEAF
TRBV3-1/TRBV3-2 | - | - | ASSQSGTGGSYEQY
TRBV5-1 | - | TRBD1 | ASSGSGTGISPLH
TRBV27 | - | TRBD2 | ASSRPGLAGVDNEQF
TRBV5-5 | once | - | ASSLFGEYNEQF
TRBV18 | - | TRBD2 | ASSPTSGGASWEQF
TRBV7-3 | - | - | ASSSQPGTVYEQY
TRBV5-1 | - | TRBD2 | ASSFPSGGTDTQY
TRBV2 | - | TRBD1 | ASPGQGLANYGYT
TRBV27 | - | - | ASSEGIEGMAPLH
TRBV18 | - | TRBD1 | ASSPGTGGRNGYT
TRBV7-2 | - | TRBD2 | ASSPVSSGSGEQY
TRBV15 | - | - | ATSRDRGSQPQH